Listed below are T cell receptor beta chains from one sample, sequenced in a study of T-cell memory formation after mild COVID-19. TCRdb itself ran the 5' RACE reads through MiXCR, one entry per CDR3 protein. Of more than 150,000 distinct CDR3 sequences listed, less than 20% were seen once; the top ten hold 3% to 4%. The sample consisted of PBMCs or a T cell subset sorted from them (not recorded which). The source is a man aged 18-30 years who had mild COVID-19 (a few samples of this study predate the infection). Cell type and time point are not known. CDR3s include the opening cysteine and the closing phenylalanine or tryptophan. D genes are given only for firm matches. Some rows have no size entry. The others give once, few or many, or a class for an expanded clone.

j_call | v_call | clone_size | d_call | cdr3_aa | cdr3_nt
TRBJ1-1 | TRBV2 | NA | NA | CASSLSLGVGGTEAFF | TGTGCCAGCAGCCTCAGCTTGGGAGTAGGGGGCACTGAAGCTTTCTTT
TRBJ2-5 | TRBV10-3 | few | NA | CAISAQSPQETQYF | TGTGCCATCAGTGCCCAGTCCCCCCAAGAGACCCAGTACTTC
TRBJ1-2 | TRBV29-1 | few | TRBD1 | CSVDRTRTGYGYTF | TGCAGCGTTGATCGTACTAGGACAGGCTATGGCTACACCTTC
TRBJ2-3 | TRBV5-1 | few | NA | CASSFQRGVEDTQYF | TGCGCCAGCAGCTTCCAGAGGGGGGTTGAAGATACGCAGTATTTT
TRBJ1-1 | TRBV15 | few | NA | CATSEQMNTEAFF | TGTGCCACCAGCGAACAGATGAACACTGAAGCTTTCTTT
TRBJ2-1 | TRBV6-2/TRBV6-3 | NA | NA | CAVADPYNEQFF | TGTGCAGTAGCGGACCCTTACAATGAGCAGTTCTTC
TRBJ2-3 | TRBV5-1 | many | NA | CASSLETANTQYF | TGCGCCAGCAGCTTGGAAACGGCAAATACGCAGTATTTT
TRBJ2-2 | TRBV9 | NA | NA | CASSVVVGPDTGELFF | TGTGCCAGCAGCGTAGTTGTGGGGCCGGACACCGGGGAGCTGTTTTTT
TRBJ1-1 | TRBV2 | few | TRBD1 | CASSWDRGSTEAFF | TGTGCCAGCAGTTGGGACAGGGGAAGCACTGAAGCTTTCTTT
TRBJ2-5 | TRBV7-2 | NA | NA | CASRVGWGVETQYF | TGTGCCAGCAGAGTAGGGTGGGGAGTAGAGACCCAGTACTTC
TRBJ2-3 | TRBV6-5 | NA | NA | CASSYLVGRTDTQYF | TGTGCCAGCAGTTACTTGGTCGGTCGCACAGATACGCAGTATTTT
TRBJ1-1 | TRBV20-1 | NA | TRBD1 | CSASRTGGDTEAFF | TGCAGTGCCTCCAGGACAGGGGGCGACACTGAAGCTTTCTTT
TRBJ1-3 | TRBV2 | NA | NA | CASTGEDPTGYF | TGTGCCAGCACAGGGGAGGACCCAACTGGATATTTT
TRBJ2-5 | TRBV20-1 | NA | TRBD1 | CSADRGPETQYF | TGCAGTGCGGACAGGGGGCCAGAGACCCAGTACTTC
TRBJ1-1 | TRBV20-1 | few | NA | CSAIRGFQNTEAFF | TGCAGTGCCATCAGGGGCTTCCAAAACACTGAAGCTTTCTTT
TRBJ1-4 | TRBV29-1 | few | NA | CSSTYNEKLFF | TGCAGCTCAACGTATAATGAAAAACTGTTTTTT
TRBJ2-1 | TRBV10-3 | NA | TRBD1 | CAISDSTGEPEQFF | TGTGCCATCAGTGACTCGACAGGGGAACCTGAGCAGTTCTTC
TRBJ2-5 | TRBV4-3 | NA | NA | CASSQVRDGQETQYF | TGCGCCAGCAGCCAGGTCCGGGACGGCCAAGAGACCCAGTACTTC
TRBJ2-5 | TRBV15 | many | TRBD2 | CATSRDLAGETQYF | TGTGCCACCAGCAGAGATCTAGCGGGGGAGACCCAGTACTTC
TRBJ1-2 | TRBV5-1 | many | NA | CASSQDKVGYTF | TGCGCCAGCAGCCAGGACAAGGTTGGCTACACCTTC
TRBJ2-1 | TRBV7-8 | few | TRBD2 | CASSLTSLYNEQFF | TGTGCCAGCAGCTTGACTAGCCTGTACAATGAGCAGTTCTTC
TRBJ1-3 | TRBV20-1 | NA | NA | CSARDLRQRGNTIYF | TGCAGTGCTAGAGATCTTAGGCAGCGTGGAAACACCATATATTTT
TRBJ2-2 | TRBV6-1 | NA | NA | CASTPYLFSSNTGELFF | TGTGCCAGCACGCCTTATTTGTTCTCTTCGAACACCGGGGAGCTGTTTTTT
TRBJ1-1 | TRBV5-1 | few | NA | CASRLGQPTEAFF | TGCGCCAGCAGACTAGGACAGCCCACTGAAGCTTTCTTT
TRBJ1-4 | TRBV20-1 | NA | NA | CSARVYWEGGEKLFF | TGCAGTGCTAGAGTGTACTGGGAGGGTGGTGAAAAACTGTTTTTT
TRBJ2-2 | TRBV5-1 | NA | NA | CASSFYRPPTGELFF | TGCGCCAGCAGCTTTTACAGGCCCCCCACCGGGGAGCTGTTTTTT
TRBJ2-2 | TRBV23-1 | NA | NA | CASSQSWAGTGELFF | TGCGCCAGCAGTCAATCGTGGGCGGGGACCGGGGAGCTGTTTTTT
TRBJ2-3 | TRBV20-1 | NA | NA | CSATPGLLTDTQYF | TGCAGTGCGACACCGGGACTGCTCACAGATACGCAGTATTTT
TRBJ2-7 | TRBV5-4 | few | NA | CASSRGAGISDQYF | TGTGCCAGCAGCCGGGGGGCGGGGATATCCGACCAGTACTTC
TRBJ2-5 | TRBV7-7 | NA | TRBD2 | CASSRGAGTSGETQYF | TGTGCCAGCAGCAGAGGGGCGGGGACTAGCGGAGAGACCCAGTACTTC
TRBJ2-5 | TRBV5-1 | few | NA | CASTNGGKETQYF | TGCGCCAGCACAAATGGAGGGAAAGAGACCCAGTACTTC
TRBJ2-7 | TRBV11-3 | NA | NA | CASSPGDPPYEQYF | TGTGCCAGCAGCCCAGGGGACCCCCCCTACGAGCAGTACTTC
TRBJ2-7 | TRBV7-6 | NA | NA | CASSLGQANEQYF | TGTGCCAGCAGCTTAGGACAGGCCAACGAGCAGTACTTC
TRBJ1-6 | TRBV6-1 | NA | NA | CASSALRGGDSPLHF | TGTGCCAGCAGTGCTTTGCGGGGGGGAGATTCACCCCTCCACTTT
TRBJ1-5 | TRBV9 | NA | TRBD1 | CASSDTGVQPQHF | TGTGCCAGCAGCGATACAGGGGTTCAGCCCCAGCATTTT
TRBJ2-7 | TRBV9 | few | TRBD2 | CASSVGLAGEREQYF | TGTGCCAGCAGCGTGGGACTAGCGGGGGAAAGAGAGCAGTACTTC
TRBJ2-5 | TRBV7-8 | NA | NA | CASSPDGRQETQYF | TGTGCCAGCAGCCCCGACGGAAGACAAGAGACCCAGTACTTC
TRBJ2-1 | TRBV7-2 | NA | TRBD2 | CASSFYVGGAGEQFF | TGTGCCAGCAGCTTTTATGTCGGGGGGGCCGGTGAGCAGTTCTTC
TRBJ2-7 | TRBV5-5 | NA | TRBD1 | CASSPTGYGSYEQYF | TGTGCCAGCAGCCCGACAGGGTATGGCTCCTACGAGCAGTACTTC
TRBJ1-4 | TRBV30 | NA | TRBD1 | CAWSTTGGGEKLFF | TGTGCCTGGAGTACTACAGGGGGCGGTGAAAAACTGTTTTTT
TRBJ2-4 | TRBV20-1 | few | NA | CSARDPRGGKNIQYF | TGCAGTGCTAGAGATCCCCGGGGAGGCAAAAACATTCAGTACTTC
TRBJ2-7 | TRBV6-5 | NA | NA | CASSYSRGPYEQYF | TGTGCCAGCAGTTACTCGCGGGGCCCCTACGAGCAGTACTTC
TRBJ2-3 | TRBV24-1 | few | NA | CATSGFFGDTQYF | TGTGCCACCAGTGGGTTCTTCGGGGATACGCAGTATTTT
TRBJ2-2 | TRBV6-1 | NA | TRBD1 | CAGQTGLVRELFF | TGTGCCGGACAGACAGGGTTAGTCCGGGAGCTGTTTTTT
TRBJ2-6 | TRBV5-5 | many | NA | CASSSRQSSSGANVLTF | TGTGCCAGCAGCTCAAGGCAGTCCAGCTCTGGGGCCAACGTCCTGACTTTC
TRBJ1-4 | TRBV20-1 | NA | NA | CSARDGAGASREKLFF | TGCAGTGCTAGAGATGGAGCCGGGGCATCGCGTGAAAAACTGTTTTTT
TRBJ1-2 | TRBV6-1 | NA | NA | CASSESTGTIYGYTF | TGTGCCAGCAGTGAGTCGACGGGGACGATTTATGGCTACACCTTC
TRBJ1-1 | TRBV7-2 | NA | NA | CASSARQEATEAFF | TGTGCCAGCAGCGCACGACAGGAGGCCACTGAAGCTTTCTTT
TRBJ2-1 | TRBV12-3/TRBV12-4 | NA | TRBD1 | CADRGAGAYNEQFF | TGTGCCGACAGGGGAGCAGGGGCCTACAATGAGCAGTTCTTC
TRBJ1-4 | TRBV7-9 | NA | TRBD1 | CASSFGDRDNEKLFF | TGTGCCAGCAGCTTCGGTGACAGGGATAATGAAAAACTGTTTTTT
TRBJ1-1 | TRBV5-1 | few | NA | CASSPRGGDTEAFF | TGCGCCAGCAGCCCCCGGGGGGGAGACACTGAAGCTTTCTTT
TRBJ2-5 | TRBV4-3 | medium-sized | NA | CASSQEALGTQYF | TGCGCCAGCAGCCAAGAGGCATTAGGGACCCAGTACTTC
TRBJ1-5 | TRBV6-5 | NA | TRBD1 | CASSGGTADSNQPQHF | TGTGCCAGCAGCGGGGGGACAGCCGATAGCAATCAGCCCCAGCATTTT